This TCR beta chain was found in a study of pediatric ulcerative colitis. The CDR3 sequence is 15 residues long. The germline V gene has CDR1 SGDLS and CDR2 YYNGEE. V lost 0 bases and J lost 6; bases outside the gene matches: 6. TCRdb's table, derived via immunoSEQ multiplex PCR, lists solely in-frame clones and lacks some. The sample holds approximately 11,000 clones, roughly four fifths seen once. Points on this clone: This same CDR3 is encoded by further DNA sequences in the sample.

The rectum was sampled with one to two pinch biopsies at colonoscopy. The V and J genes are TRBV9 and TRBJ1-5; TRBD1 agrees at 7 bases. The sample comprised gut tissue. The origin of this receptor is a girl aged 10 to 17 who was a control in a study of pediatric ulcerative colitis. CDR3 DNA: TGTGCCAGCAGCGTAGGGGGGCAGGGGGGTCAGCCCCAGCATTTT. The encoded protein is CASSVGGQGGQPQHF. Supplemented by reference TRBV9 and TRBJ1-5, the full variable domain reads DSGVTQTPKHLITATGQRVTLRCSPRSGDLSVYWYQQSLDQGLQFLIQYYNGEERAKGNILERFSAQQFPDLHSELNLSSLELGDSALYFCASSVGGQGGQPQHFGDGTRLSIL.